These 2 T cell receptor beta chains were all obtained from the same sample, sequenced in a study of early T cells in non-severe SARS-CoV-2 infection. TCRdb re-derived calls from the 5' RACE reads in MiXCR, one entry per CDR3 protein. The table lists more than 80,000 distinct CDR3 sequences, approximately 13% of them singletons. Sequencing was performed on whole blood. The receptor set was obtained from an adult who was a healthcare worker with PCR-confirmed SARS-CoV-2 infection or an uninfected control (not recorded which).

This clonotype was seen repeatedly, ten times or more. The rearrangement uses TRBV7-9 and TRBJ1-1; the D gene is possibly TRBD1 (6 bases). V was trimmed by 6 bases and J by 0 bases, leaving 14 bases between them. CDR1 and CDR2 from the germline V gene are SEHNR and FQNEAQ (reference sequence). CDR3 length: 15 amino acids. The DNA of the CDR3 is TGTGCCAGCAGGCCGGTACAGGGCCTGAACACTGAAGCTTTCTTT. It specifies CASRPVQGLNTEAFF.

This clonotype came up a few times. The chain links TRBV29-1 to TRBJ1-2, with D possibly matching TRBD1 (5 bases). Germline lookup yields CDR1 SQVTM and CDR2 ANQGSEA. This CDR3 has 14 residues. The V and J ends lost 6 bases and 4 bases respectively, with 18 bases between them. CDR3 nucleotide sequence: TGCAGCGTCCCCCTTGGGGGTTCTGGCTATGGCTACACCTTC. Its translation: CSVPLGGSGYGYTF. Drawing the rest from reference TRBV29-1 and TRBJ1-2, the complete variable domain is SAVISQKPSRDICQRGTSLTIQCQVDSQVTMMFWYRQQPGQSLTLIATANQGSEATYESGFVIDKFPISRPNLTFSTLTVSNMSPEDSSIYLCSVPLGGSGYGYTFGSGTRLTVV.